The 16 T cell receptor beta chains below were found in one sample sequenced in a study of blood T cell repertoires in COVID-19. The table came from immunoSEQ multiplex PCR; TCRdb's copy has only in-frame clones and leaves some out. The sample has more than 85,000 clones, around 80% seen once. Material: peripheral blood. These receptors originate from a man aged 55-75 years with active or convalescent COVID-19.

The chain links TRBV2 to TRBJ2-3, with D perhaps TRBD1 (6 bases). V lost 7 bases to trimming and J lost 2 bases, with 13 bases between them. Germline-derived CDR1 and CDR2 are SNHLY and FYNNEI. This CDR3 has 14 amino acids. The CDR3 loop is CASKKRGSTDTQYF. Written as DNA, the CDR3 is TGTGCCAGCAAGAAGAGGGGGTCCACAGATACGCAGTATTTT.

This clone has more than one count but fewer than ten. CDR3 sequence reads: CASNRTRDYNEQFF. The DNA of the CDR3 is TGTGCCAGCAACCGGACTAGGGACTACAATGAGCAGTTCTTC. The chain carries TRBV27 and TRBJ2-1; 7 nucleotides align to TRBD2. Trimming at V came to 7 bases and at J to 3 bases, leaving 6 bases not matched to a gene. Germline V lookup: CDR1 MNHEY, CDR2 SMNVEV (reference sequence). This CDR3 region has 14 residues.

This chain connects TRBV6-5 to TRBJ1-4, with a tentative D call TRBD1 (6 bases). CDR1 is MNHEY, CDR2 SVGAGI, per germline. The ends were cut back, 8 bases at V and 6 bases at J, with 16 bases in the middle. The CDR3 is 14 residues long. The chain's CDR3 is CASSPAGGYEKLFF. CDR3 coding DNA: TGTGCCAGCTCACCGGCGGGGGGCTATGAAAAACTGTTTTTT.

This chain links TRBV21-1 with TRBJ2-3; whether TRBD1, the table's D call, matches the DNA was not checked. TRBV21-1 is tagged as a pseudogene. The CDR3 consists of 14 residues. Here the CDR3 reads CASRYHRVKDTQYF. In DNA form, the CDR3 reads TGTGCCAGCAGATATCACAGGGTGAAGGATACGCAGTATTTT.

This sequence joins TRBV7-6 and TRBJ2-1, with TRBD2 matching over 12 bases. The CDR3 totals 15 residues. Germline loops: CDR1 SGHVS, CDR2 FNYEAQ. V was pared by 5 bases and J by 7 bases, with 6 bases of the junction left unmatched. The CDR3: CASSNLAGGRNEQFF. The CDR3 DNA reads as TGTGCCAGCAGCAATCTAGCGGGAGGGCGGAATGAGCAGTTCTTC.

J is TRBJ1-2 and V is TRBV19; 8 nucleotides align to TRBD1. The ends lost 5 bases at V and 3 bases at J; junction bases unmatched: 8. The CDR3 runs to 15 residues. Germline CDR1 LNHDA, CDR2 SQIVND (reference sequence). The CDR3 here is CASSRPGQADYGYTF. The CDR3 DNA follows: TGTGCCAGTAGTCGCCCGGGACAGGCAGACTATGGCTACACCTTC.

The count of this clone is one. The J gene is TRBJ1-2, the V gene TRBV6-2 or TRBV6-3; D is unclear. The CDR3 consists of 13 residues. Trimming removed 2 bases at V and 2 bases at J, with 6 bases between. The germline gives CDR1 MNHEY, CDR2 SVGEGT. CDR3 DNA sequence: TGTGCCAGCAGTTACCCTCCCAACTATGGCTACACCTTC. Its translation is CASSYPPNYGYTF.

The chain is built from TRBV6-2 or TRBV6-3 and TRBJ2-7, with 8 bases lining up with TRBD2. Germline loops: CDR1 MNHEY, CDR2 SVGEGT. CDR3 length: 17 amino acids. Trimming removed 2 bases from V and 0 bases from J; junction bases left unmatched: 9. CDR3 residues: CASSYVDSGIRSYEQYV. The DNA for the CDR3 is TGTGCCAGCAGTTACGTCGATAGCGGGATTCGCTCCTACGAGCAGTACGTC.

The gene calls are TRBV7-2 and TRBJ2-1, with 8 bases matching TRBD2. The CDR3 has 16 amino acids. Unmatched junction bases numbered 4, after V lost 1 base and J lost 2 bases. Germline values: CDR1 SGHTA, CDR2 FQGNSA. CDR3 in DNA: TGTGCCAGCAGCTTAGTTCGAGCGGGAGCCTACAATGAGCAGTTCTTC. Translation gives CASSLVRAGAYNEQFF.

The table lists this clone with a count of one. The genes are TRBV11-3 and TRBJ2-1; 8 bases match TRBD2. The CDR3 length is 16 residues. Germline-derived CDR1 and CDR2 are SGHNT and YENEEA. V lost 0 bases, J lost 3 bases, and 4 bases stayed unmatched. In DNA form, the CDR3 reads TGTGCCAGCAGCTTAGATGGGACTAGATACTACAATGAGCAGTTCTTC. It encodes CASSLDGTRYYNEQFF.

The chain uses TRBV4-1 and TRBJ2-1, with TRBD2 matching over 7 bases. J was trimmed by 0 bases and V by 4 bases; bases with no gene match: 3. Germline V lookup: CDR1 MGHRA, CDR2 YSYEKL. This CDR3 contains 15 residues. CDR3 bases: TGCGCCAGCAGCCGGGAGGGCAGCTCCTACAATGAGCAGTTCTTC. It codes for CASSREGSSYNEQFF.

This clone showed up just once. The chain uses TRBV18 and TRBJ1-1; D might be TRBD1 (5 bases). Between the trimmed V and J ends, which lost 3 bases and 6 bases, there was a span of 11 bases. Germline CDR1 KGHSH, CDR2 LQKENI. The CDR3 totals 13 residues. CDR3 sequence reads: CASSPKGVAEAFF. DNA for the CDR3: TGTGCCAGCTCACCCAAAGGGGTAGCTGAAGCTTTCTTT.

The chain uses TRBV15 and TRBJ1-6; D is uncertain. Germline V lookup: CDR1 LNHNV, CDR2 YYDKDF (reference sequence). This CDR3 region has 12 residues. V lost 4 bases and J 11 bases, leaving 9 bases between the germline ends. DNA for the CDR3: TGTGCCACCAGCATTCATTCTACACCCCTCCACTTT. This gives the protein CATSIHSTPLHF.

This chain links TRBV4-1 with TRBJ1-3, with TRBD1 matching over 11 bases. Trimming removed 1 base from V and 7 bases from J; junction bases left unmatched: 12. CDR1 and CDR2 (germline): MGHRA, YSYEKL. This CDR3 has 18 residues. In DNA, the CDR3 is TGCGCCAGCAGCCAAGCAATATGGGACAGGGGGAATTCGAACACCATATATTTT. It codes for CASSQAIWDRGNSNTIYF.

The chain employs TRBV5-1 and TRBJ2-1, with TRBD2 identical over 14 bases. Trimming cost V 4 bases and J 5 bases; bases outside gene matches: 2. The CDR3 loop spans 15 amino acids. Germline V gives CDR1 SGHRS, CDR2 YFSETQ. The CDR3 bases are TGCGCCAGCAGCCGACTAGCGGGAGGGAACAATGAGCAGTTCTTC. Its translation is CASSRLAGGNNEQFF. The whole variable domain, remainder taken from reference TRBV5-1 and TRBJ2-1, is KAGVTQTPRYLIKTRGQQVTLSCSPISGHRSVSWYQQTPGQGLQFLFEYFSETQRNKGNFPGRFSGRQFSNSRSEMNVSTLELGDSALYLCASSRLAGGNNEQFFGPGTRLTVL.

The V and J genes are TRBV10-3 and TRBJ2-1, with 9 bases that match TRBD1. J gave up 7 bases and V 4 bases, and 5 bases lay outside the gene matches. Germline V gene lookup returns CDR1 ENHRY and CDR2 SYGVKD. The CDR3 is 14 residues long. The CDR3: CAISGGTGMNEQFF. In DNA form, the CDR3 reads TGTGCCATCAGTGGGGGGACAGGGATGAATGAGCAGTTCTTC.